What follows is one T cell receptor beta chain and its context. The antigen is unknown. The primer mix had 60 Vbeta and 13 Jbeta primers. The method was immunoSEQ multiplex PCR; TCRdb's version includes in-frame clones alone and lacks a portion of them. The repertoire includes about 82,000 clones, 70% to 85% of them detected once, and about an eighth sits in the top ten. The source of the sample is a study of cytomegalovirus exposure and HLA in healthy donors. The study's findings and limits: A later analysis showed TCR association rates differing by HLA locus, peaking at DRB1 and lowest at HLA-C. In a later analysis, TCR beta V- and J-gene trimming showed a link to a missense DCLRE1C variant.

Germline-derived CDR1 and CDR2 are SGHRS and YFSETQ. CDR3 size: 16 residues. The J segment lost 0 bases and the V segment lost 4 bases, leaving 9 bases of the junction unmatched. The receptor was derived from a human donor in good health. The chain has TRBV5-1 and TRBJ1-2, with 7 positions matching TRBD1. The specimen sequenced was PBMCs. For the CDR3, the DNA is TGCGCCAGCAGCCTTACAGGGGAACCGCCTAACTATGGCTACACCTTC. Its protein is CASSLTGEPPNYGYTF. Using reference TRBV5-1 and TRBJ1-2 for the parts outside the CDR3, the full variable domain is KAGVTQTPRYLIKTRGQQVTLSCSPISGHRSVSWYQQTPGQGLQFLFEYFSETQRNKGNFPGRFSGRQFSNSRSEMNVSTLELGDSALYLCASSLTGEPPNYGYTFGSGTRLTVV.